This T cell receptor beta chain was identified in a study of regulatory T cells in long-lasting Graves disease. HTBI primers from iRepertoire and Arm-PCR of CDR3 regions yielded the TCR beta libraries. TCRdb reprocessed the multiplex PCR reads via MiXCR and lists one record per CDR3 protein. The table has fewer than 550,000 distinct CDR3 sequences, around 15% seen once; the top ten hold roughly 25%. Time point here: newly diagnosed GD, antithyroid drugs for less than 3 months. Making the TCR library involved RNA that had been extracted from PBMCs. Staff took approximately 8.7 milliliters of peripheral blood and put it into EDTA tubes. General study points: What was studied was peripheral blood only, and not thyroid tissue. Favored gene segments in persistent disease were TRBV28, TRBJ1-2 and TRBJ2-5.

This CDR3 contains 13 residues. V lost 7 bases to trimming and J lost 2 bases, with 11 bases between them. Germline V gives CDR1 MNHNS, CDR2 SASEGT. In the case of this clonotype: Its antigen remains unknown.

In addition, the sample was reused for a study of T cells in Graves' hyperthyroidism and ophthalmopathy.

The sample consisted of peripheral blood mononuclear cells (PBMCs), taken at new diagnosis, from a patient treated with antithyroid drugs. This sequence was found in a woman aged 40-60 years with Graves disease. This rearrangement joins TRBV6-1 to TRBJ1-2, with D perhaps matching TRBD1 (6 bases). Written as DNA, the CDR3 is TGTGCCAGCATCGAGACAGGAAACTATGGCTACACCTTC. Residues: CASIETGNYGYTF.